Listed below are T cell receptor beta chains from one sample, sequenced in a study of blood T cell repertoires in COVID-19. TCRdb's table, derived via immunoSEQ multiplex PCR, lists solely in-frame clones and lacks some. This table has 200,000 to 250,000 clones, roughly four fifths appearing once. The sample comprised PBMCs or T cells enriched from blood (not recorded which). Receptor source: a woman in her thirties or forties who had been exposed to COVID-19. Each CDR3 is given with its conserved first and last residue. Fields, in order: V gene, J gene, D gene, clone size, CDR3 length, CDR3 protein, CDR3 DNA. D genes are given only for firm matches. Not all rows give a size; the values are once, few, many and, for expanded clones, a class.

TRBV5-8,TRBJ1-5,TRBD1,-,16,CASSFRTGLVNQPQHF,TGTGCCAGCAGCTTCCGGACAGGGCTGGTCAATCAGCCCCAGCATTTT
TRBV7-3,TRBJ1-1,TRBD1,-,18,CASSPGQGGLGMNTEAFF,TGTGCCAGCAGCCCGGGACAGGGTGGCCTGGGGATGAACACTGAAGCTTTCTTT
TRBV5-4,TRBJ2-2,TRBD2,-,18,CASSSWTSGGARGGELFF,TGTGCCAGCAGCTCCTGGACTAGCGGGGGGGCCAGGGGCGGGGAGCTGTTTTTT
TRBV7-9,TRBJ2-5,TRBD2,-,16,CASSRSGAFGQETQYF,TGTGCCAGCAGCCGCAGCGGGGCGTTCGGGCAAGAGACCCAGTACTTC
TRBV13,TRBJ2-2,TRBD1,-,17,CASSAQSGQANTGELFF,TGTGCCAGCAGCGCACAATCGGGACAGGCCAACACCGGGGAGCTGTTTTTT
TRBV11-1,TRBJ2-1,-,-,13,CASSSMQGNEQFF,TGTGCCAGCAGCTCAATGCAGGGGAATGAGCAGTTCTTC
TRBV6-4,TRBJ2-3,-,many,14,CASSDSAGKDTQYF,TGTGCCAGCAGTGACTCGGCAGGGAAAGATACGCAGTATTTT
TRBV4-1,TRBJ2-7,-,-,14,CASSDRTASGEQYF,TGCGCCAGCAGCGACAGGACAGCTTCGGGCGAGCAGTACTTC
TRBV6-5,TRBJ1-1,-,-,14,CASTKTGGDTEAFF,TGTGCCAGCACTAAGACCGGGGGGGACACTGAAGCTTTCTTT
TRBV9,TRBJ1-2,TRBD1,many,12,CASTRDSYGYTF,TGTGCCAGCACTCGGGACAGCTATGGCTACACCTTC
TRBV10-3,TRBJ2-7,TRBD2,-,14,CAIQLTSGPYEQYF,TGTGCCATCCAATTGACTAGCGGACCCTACGAGCAGTACTTC
TRBV27,TRBJ1-2,-,-,15,CASSPRPDSYYGYTF,TGTGCCAGCAGCCCTCGGCCGGACAGCTACTATGGCTACACCTTC
TRBV28,TRBJ1-1,TRBD1,-,15,CASSLGQGFRTEAFF,TGTGCCAGCAGTTTGGGACAGGGATTTAGGACTGAAGCTTTCTTT
TRBV19,TRBJ2-1,TRBD2,-,19,CARPTSGGALPYPNNEQFF,TGTGCCAGACCCACCTCCGGGGGGGCCCTACCATACCCAAACAATGAGCAGTTCTTC
TRBV18,TRBJ2-5,-,-,13,CASSPLREETQYF,TGTGCCAGCTCACCACTTCGCGAAGAGACCCAGTACTTC
TRBV15,TRBJ2-5,TRBD1,-,14,CATSRDQGEETQYF,TGTGCCACCAGCAGAGATCAGGGGGAAGAGACCCAGTACTTC
TRBV4-2,TRBJ2-6,TRBD1,-,17,CASSREIQGFGANVLTF,TGTGCCAGCAGCCGAGAAATACAGGGGTTCGGGGCCAACGTCCTGACTTTC
TRBV7-3,TRBJ2-1,-,-,15,CASSPSTQGLREQFF,TGTGCCAGCAGCCCCTCCACCCAGGGGCTTCGTGAGCAGTTCTTC
TRBV5-4,TRBJ2-1,TRBD2,-,14,CASSPGLTYNEQFF,TGTGCCAGCAGCCCGGGACTAACCTACAATGAGCAGTTCTTC
TRBV4-2,TRBJ2-2,TRBD2,-,17,CASSYGLAGGNTGELFF,TGTGCCAGCAGCTACGGACTAGCGGGGGGGAACACCGGGGAGCTGTTTTTT
TRBV19,TRBJ1-1,TRBD1,-,16,CASLDSWTGDNTEAFF,TGTGCCAGCCTTGATAGCTGGACAGGGGACAACACTGAAGCTTTCTTT
TRBV5-4,TRBJ1-2,TRBD1,once,16,CASSQEGRDRAYGYTF,TGTGCCAGCAGCCAGGAAGGCCGGGACAGGGCCTATGGCTACACCTTC
TRBV25-1,TRBJ2-1,-,-,15,CASSPRGGSTNEQFF,TGTGCCAGCAGCCCCCGGGGAGGTTCGACCAATGAGCAGTTCTTC
TRBV7-9,TRBJ2-3,TRBD2,-,17,CASSQPGGTRRGDTQYF,TGTGCCAGCAGCCAACCGGGGGGGACCCGACGGGGCGATACGCAGTATTTT
TRBV28,TRBJ2-6,TRBD2,-,16,CASSFGGAPGANVLTF,TGTGCCAGCAGTTTCGGGGGGGCCCCTGGGGCCAACGTCCTGACTTTC
TRBV6-5,TRBJ2-7,-,-,14,CASSYSPDSYEQYF,TGTGCCAGCAGTTACTCCCCGGACAGCTACGAGCAGTACTTC